This note documents a single TCR beta chain sequence. Its antigen has not been determined. No clone much larger than this one lies a single base away; base qualities are absent. CD8 naive samples were obtained by positive selection for CCR7 among CD45RO-negative cells, yielding a CD45RA+CCR7+ population from which TemRA cells were excluded. The donors were healthy, HIV-negative adults with no recently reported acute infections or vaccinations. Every donor was a Caucasian adult living in Nashville, Tennessee, USA. Blood was obtained by leukapheresis, after which PBMCs were separated by Ficoll-Histopaque density gradient centrifugation and cryopreserved in liquid nitrogen vapor phase. Analytical flow cytometry was used to check the purity and quantity of every magnetically sorted T cell population. Each sorted fraction had its genomic DNA isolated and then quantified by UV absorbance on a Nanodrop 2000c.

This sample is part of a study of shared clonotypes between healthy human individuals (dated by TCRdb to 2020 to 2022). About the study as a whole: A few men and two women, aged 18 to 49 years, made up the cohort. Per donor, three plates each were used for CD4 naive and CD4 memory, two for CD8 naive, and one for CD8 memory. The study deeply sequenced blood TCR repertoires of about five healthy adults to estimate repertoire size and the extent of clonotype sharing between individuals. Libraries were prepared and TCR repertoires were sequenced by different laboratories using diverse techniques, in order to increase sequencing depth and limit assay-specific biases. Per donor, leukapheresis produced somewhere between about 0.9 and 9 billion PBMCs.

Trimming at the junction amounts to 3 bases on V and 0 bases on J, and the germline ends lie 11 bases apart. The germline V gene (reference sequence) sets CDR1 to MNHEY and CDR2 to SMNVEV. The CDR3, cysteine through phenylalanine, is 15 amino acids long. Only the CDR3 region is kept as DNA, spanning 45 bases read in frame from base 1. What the authors observed across the whole study: Based on pairwise subsampling, the degree of clonotype sharing among donors was expected to be affected by sequencing depth. Naive subsets generally had larger estimated clonotype richness than memory subsets. Incomplete sequencing was indicated by rarefaction of sorted-subset datasets, despite the large sequencing depth. Compared with non-shared clonotypes, the clonotypes found in all four sorted-subset donors had higher generation probabilities. Across several donors, around 5% of naive CD4, roughly 3.3% of naive CD8, under 2.5% of memory CD4, and about 0.44% of memory CD8 clonotypes were shared. Sampling was restricted to blood, and TCR repertoires in tissues likely differ from the TCR repertoires found in blood. Because the study included only a small number of donors, the genetic and exposure-history diversity represented was limited.

TCR CDR3 regions were amplified from genomic DNA by multiplex PCR using the deep immunoSEQ assay. Extracted genomic DNA from each cell subset was spread evenly across all wells of several immunoSEQ 96-well plates, with each plate serving as a replicate. For sorted subsets, approximately 190 ng of genomic DNA, equivalent to 30,000 or so T cell genomes, went into each replicate PCR. The purified libraries were quantified using a Qubit 3.0 fluorometer, sized with a Bioanalyzer 2100, and then quantified again using the KAPA Library Quantification kit. A separate single-read 150-cycle Illumina NextSeq 550 flow cell was used to sequence each immunoSEQ 96-well plate. In the authors' own workflow: Because only junctional sequences without quality scores were contained in the immunoSEQ output, filtering matching that applied to full-length reads could not be performed. To assign V/J genes and CDR3, sequences were annotated using PyIR, a Python wrapper for IgBLAST v1.9, with IMGT germline references. Reads were removed for weak V/J assignments (E-value above 1e-6), missing CDR3, stop codons, out-of-frame junctions, or ambiguous translated residues. V3J clonotypes were defined by identical inferred V gene, J gene, and CDR3 amino acid sequence. Percentage overlap between repertoires was computed as shared unique clonotypes divided by the size of the smaller repertoire. RTK rarefaction, the Chao1 estimator, and Recon v2.1 estimates of unobserved clonotypes were used to assess repertoire richness. For all TCRbeta clonotypes obtained by the gDNA method from four donors, generation probabilities were computed with OLGA. TCRdb retrieved this table from immuneACCESS and kept in-frame rearrangements only. Not all clones are present; in checked studies, unresolved V genes account for under half, and no reason is known for the remainder. D and trimming come from the DNA, and the V and J calls and clone size come from that table. A total of about 1.9 million clones appear in this sample, about 93% of them only once. The ten largest make up about 1.7% of the sample.

The receptor's source is a young man in good health. Some clones in this sample may be carry-over from other donors' samples. Sequencing was carried out using naive CD8+ T cells from PBMCs. Reading the label with the study, this specimen's cell subset or site is: CD45RA+CCR7+. The V and J genes are TRBV27 and TRBJ2-5, and the D gene may be TRBD1, 6 bases matching. The DNA sequence follows: TGTGCCAGCAGTTTTGGGACACCGTACCAAGAGACCCAGTACTTC. It specifies CASSFGTPYQETQYF.